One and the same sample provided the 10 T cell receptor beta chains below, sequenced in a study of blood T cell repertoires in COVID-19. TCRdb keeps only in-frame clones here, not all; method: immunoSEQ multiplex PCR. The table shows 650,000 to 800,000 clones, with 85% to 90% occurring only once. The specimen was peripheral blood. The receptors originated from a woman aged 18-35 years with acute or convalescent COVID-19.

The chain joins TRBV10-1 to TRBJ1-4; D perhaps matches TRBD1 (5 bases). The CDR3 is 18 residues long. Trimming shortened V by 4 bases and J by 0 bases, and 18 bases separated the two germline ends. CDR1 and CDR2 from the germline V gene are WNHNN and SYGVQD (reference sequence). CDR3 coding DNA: TGCGCCAGCAGTGTGGCCACCGGGACTGATGCAACTAATGAAAAACTGTTTTTT. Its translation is CASSVATGTDATNEKLFF.

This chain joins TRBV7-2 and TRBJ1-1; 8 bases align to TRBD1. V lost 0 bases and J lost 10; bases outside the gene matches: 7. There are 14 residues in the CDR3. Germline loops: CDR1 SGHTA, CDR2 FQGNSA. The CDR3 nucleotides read TGTGCCAGCAGCTTAGCTTGGGACAGGAGTGGAGCTTTCTTT. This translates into CASSLAWDRSGAFF.

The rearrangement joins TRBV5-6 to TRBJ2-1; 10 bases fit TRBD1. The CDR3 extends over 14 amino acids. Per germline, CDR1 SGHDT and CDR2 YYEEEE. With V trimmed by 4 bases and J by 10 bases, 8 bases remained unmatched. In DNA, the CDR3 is TGTGCCAGCAGCCGCCTGGACAGGGGGTCCGAGCAGTTCTTC. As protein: CASSRLDRGSEQFF.

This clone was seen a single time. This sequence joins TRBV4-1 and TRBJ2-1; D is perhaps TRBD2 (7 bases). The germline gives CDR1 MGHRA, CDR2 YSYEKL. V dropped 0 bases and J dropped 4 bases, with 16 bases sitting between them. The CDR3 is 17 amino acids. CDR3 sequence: CASSQELEGGNYNEQFF. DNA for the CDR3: TGCGCCAGCAGCCAAGAGCTGGAGGGGGGGAATTACAATGAGCAGTTCTTC.

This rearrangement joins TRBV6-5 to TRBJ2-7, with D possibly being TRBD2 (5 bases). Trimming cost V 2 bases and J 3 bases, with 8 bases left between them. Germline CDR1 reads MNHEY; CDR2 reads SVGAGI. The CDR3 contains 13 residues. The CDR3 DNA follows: TGTGCCAGCAGTTACAGGGAGAACTACGAGCAGTACTTC. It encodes CASSYRENYEQYF.

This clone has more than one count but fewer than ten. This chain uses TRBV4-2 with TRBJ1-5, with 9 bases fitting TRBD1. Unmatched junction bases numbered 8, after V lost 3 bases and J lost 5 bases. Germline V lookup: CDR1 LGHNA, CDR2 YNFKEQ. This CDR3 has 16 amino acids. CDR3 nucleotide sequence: TGTGCCAGCAGCCAGGGGGAGGGGACAGGGCATCAGCCCCAGCATTTT. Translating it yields CASSQGEGTGHQPQHF.

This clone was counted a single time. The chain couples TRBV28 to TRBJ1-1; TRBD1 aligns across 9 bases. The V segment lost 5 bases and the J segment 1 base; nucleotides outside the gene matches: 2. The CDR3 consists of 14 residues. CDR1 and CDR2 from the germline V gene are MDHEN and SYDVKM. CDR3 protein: CASSGQGRNTEAFF. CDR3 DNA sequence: TGTGCCAGCAGTGGACAGGGGCGGAACACTGAAGCTTTCTTT.

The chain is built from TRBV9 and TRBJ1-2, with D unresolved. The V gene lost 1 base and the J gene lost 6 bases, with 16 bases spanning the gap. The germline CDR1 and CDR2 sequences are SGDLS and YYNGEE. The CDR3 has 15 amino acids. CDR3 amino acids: CASSVNPGGNDGYTF. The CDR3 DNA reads TGTGCCAGCAGCGTAAATCCGGGAGGCAATGATGGCTACACCTTC.

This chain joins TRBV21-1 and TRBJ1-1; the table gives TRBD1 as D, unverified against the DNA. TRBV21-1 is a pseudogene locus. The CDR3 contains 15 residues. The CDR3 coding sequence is TGTGCCAGCAGCAAACCAAGACAGCTGAACACTGAAGCTTTCTTT. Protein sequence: CASSKPRQLNTEAFF.

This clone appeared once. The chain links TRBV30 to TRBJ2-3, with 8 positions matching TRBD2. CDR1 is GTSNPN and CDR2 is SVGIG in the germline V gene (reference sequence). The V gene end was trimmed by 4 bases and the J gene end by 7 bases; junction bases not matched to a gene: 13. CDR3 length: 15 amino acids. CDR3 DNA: TGTGCCTGGACCCCCGGGACTAGAATGAAACATACGCAGTATTTT. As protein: CAWTPGTRMKHTQYF.